The rows below give T cell receptor beta chains drawn from one sample of a study of T cell repertoires in cytomegalovirus infection. One entry per CDR3 protein results from TCRdb running MiXCR on the reads. The table records about 490,000 distinct CDR3 sequences, 16% of them present only once. What was sequenced was CD8+ T cells from PBMCs. These receptors were obtained from a human donor in good health (CMV status not recorded). Some clones in this sample may be carry-over from other donors' samples. The CDR3 runs from the conserved cysteine through the conserved F or W. The D gene is left open where the match is weak. The listing skips clone size in some rows; elsewhere it reads once, few, many or a size class.

d_call clone_size j_call v_call cdr3_aa cdr3_nt
TRBD1 many TRBJ2-2 TRBV7-3 CASSLKQGAPNTGELFF TGTGCCAGCAGCTTAAAACAGGGGGCCCCGAACACCGGGGAGCTGTTTTTT
TRBD2 few TRBJ2-3 TRBV19 CASRVSGGYTDTQYF TGTGCCAGTAGAGTCAGCGGGGGTTACACAGATACGCAGTATTTT
. many TRBJ2-1 TRBV19 CASSMGGRVNEQFF TGTGCCAGTAGTATGGGGGGCCGGGTAAATGAGCAGTTCTTC
. many TRBJ2-5 TRBV20-1 CSATSLGKAGETQYF TGCAGTGCTACAAGCCTCGGCAAGGCTGGGGAGACCCAGTACTTC
TRBD2 many TRBJ2-7 TRBV4-2 CASSHDPLSGSYEQYF TGTGCCAGCAGCCATGACCCTCTTAGCGGGAGCTACGAGCAGTACTTC
. many TRBJ2-1 TRBV27 CASSLAGWERGFYNEQFF TGTGCCAGCAGTTTAGCGGGTTGGGAAAGGGGTTTCTACAATGAGCAGTTCTTC
TRBD2 . TRBJ2-2 TRBV10-3 CAISVSSGGRNTGELFF TGTGCCATCAGTGTCAGTAGCGGGGGGAGGAACACCGGGGAGCTGTTTTTT
. . TRBJ2-7 TRBV5-4 CASSLTGLQTYEQYF TGTGCCAGCAGCTTGACGGGACTTCAGACCTACGAGCAGTACTTC
. many TRBJ2-3 TRBV27 CASSLSGLDTQYF TGTGCCAGCAGTTTATCAGGGTTGGATACGCAGTATTTT
. . TRBJ2-7 TRBV28 CASSFPPPGSAYEQYF TGTGCCAGCAGTTTCCCCCCCCCAGGGTCCGCCTACGAGCAGTACTTC
. many TRBJ2-7 TRBV7-8 CASSFGPDYEQYF TGTGCCAGCAGCTTCGGGCCAGACTACGAGCAGTACTTC
. . TRBJ1-2 TRBV20-1 CSARVASPNYGYTF TGCAGTGCTAGAGTGGCAAGCCCTAACTATGGCTACACCTTC
TRBD1 many TRBJ1-1 TRBV7-9 CASSDRNRQGARNTEAFF TGTGCCAGCAGCGACCGAAACCGACAGGGGGCTAGGAACACTGAAGCTTTCTTT
. . TRBJ2-7 TRBV2 CASSGGRAAEQYF TGTGCCAGCAGTGGGGGTCGCGCAGCCGAGCAGTACTTC
. . TRBJ1-4 TRBV12-3/TRBV12-4 CASSPNVPGEKLFF TGTGCCAGCAGCCCCAACGTCCCGGGGGAAAAACTGTTTTTT
TRBD2 . TRBJ2-1 TRBV30 CAWSVGTSGVNNEQFF TGTGCCTGGAGTGTAGGGACTAGCGGGGTTAACAATGAGCAGTTCTTC
TRBD2 . TRBJ2-7 TRBV13 CASSPLTSGPYEQYF TGTGCCAGCAGCCCCCTGACTAGCGGGCCCTACGAGCAGTACTTC
. few TRBJ1-6 TRBV5-1 CASSYGEGGYNSPLHF TGCGCCAGCAGCTACGGGGAAGGGGGTTATAATTCACCCCTCCACTTT